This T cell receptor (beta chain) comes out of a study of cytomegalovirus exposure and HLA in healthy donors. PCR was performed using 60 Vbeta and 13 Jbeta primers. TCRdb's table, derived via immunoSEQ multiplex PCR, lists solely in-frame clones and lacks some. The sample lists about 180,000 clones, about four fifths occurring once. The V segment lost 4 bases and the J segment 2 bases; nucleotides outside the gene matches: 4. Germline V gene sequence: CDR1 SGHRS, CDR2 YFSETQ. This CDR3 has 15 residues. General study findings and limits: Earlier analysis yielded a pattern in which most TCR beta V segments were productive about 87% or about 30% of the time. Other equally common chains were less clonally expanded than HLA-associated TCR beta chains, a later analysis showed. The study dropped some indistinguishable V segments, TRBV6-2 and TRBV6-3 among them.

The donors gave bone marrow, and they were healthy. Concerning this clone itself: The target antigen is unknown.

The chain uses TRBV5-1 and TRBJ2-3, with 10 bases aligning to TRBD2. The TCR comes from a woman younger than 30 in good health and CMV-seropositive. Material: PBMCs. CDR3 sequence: CASSLSGGYTDTQYF. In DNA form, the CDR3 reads TGCGCCAGCAGCCTTAGCGGGGGGTACACAGATACGCAGTATTTT.